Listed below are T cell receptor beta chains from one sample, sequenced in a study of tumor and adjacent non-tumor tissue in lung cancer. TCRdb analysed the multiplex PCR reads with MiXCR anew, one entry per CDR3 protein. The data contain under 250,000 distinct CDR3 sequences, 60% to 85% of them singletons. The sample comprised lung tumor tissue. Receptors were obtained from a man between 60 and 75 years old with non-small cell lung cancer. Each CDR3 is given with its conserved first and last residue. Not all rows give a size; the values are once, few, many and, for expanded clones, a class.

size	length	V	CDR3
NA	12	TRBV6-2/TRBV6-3	CVSVGVIDEQFF
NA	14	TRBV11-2	CANSLQGANYRYTF
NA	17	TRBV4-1	CASSQDPTRALREKLFF
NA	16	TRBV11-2	CASRLGGGGATNEQFF
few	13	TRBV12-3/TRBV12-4	CASSLTGATEAFF
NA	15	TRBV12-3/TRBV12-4	CANSKGRDRYTEAFF
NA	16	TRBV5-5	CASSLNPGTGNYEQYF
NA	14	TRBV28	CASSSGTGNYGYTF
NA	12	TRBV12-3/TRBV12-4	CTSSLGNTEAFF
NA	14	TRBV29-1	CSVEDQGGPETKYF
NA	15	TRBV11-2	CAGSLDGRSTDTQYF
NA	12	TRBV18	CASSPFQETQCF
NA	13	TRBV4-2	CSSSPYMNNEQFF
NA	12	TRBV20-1	CSVSSDGYEQYF
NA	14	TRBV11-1	CVSTYRGRNNEQFF
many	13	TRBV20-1	CSARDYGTYEQYF
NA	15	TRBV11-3	CVSSPEGAMNTEAFF
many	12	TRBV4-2	CASSQVEDTQYF
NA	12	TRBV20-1	CRAVRGLDGYTF
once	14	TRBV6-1	CGSSDRGASHPQHF
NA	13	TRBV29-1	CSVQRARGGEQYF
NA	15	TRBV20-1	CSAKGTGVYNQPQHF
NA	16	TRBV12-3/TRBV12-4	CVSNSLGGEGDTEAFF
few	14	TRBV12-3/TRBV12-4	CASSQQFSGNTIYF
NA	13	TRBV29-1	CSVVASKRETQYF
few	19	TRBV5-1	CASSGAGTSGGSSYNEQFF
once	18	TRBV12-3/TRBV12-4	CARRGLAGGSLSYNEQFF
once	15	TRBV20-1	CIAYTRDASLETQYF